This T cell receptor (beta chain) derives from a study of radiation and T cells in renal cell carcinoma (dated by TCRdb to about 2020). Describing the broader study: Samples came from a clinical trial, in which primary renal cell carcinomas received 15 Gy stereotactic body radiation therapy followed by nephrectomy 4 weeks later. In total, 50 or so samples underwent TCR beta sequencing: approximately 26 tumors plus 27 peripheral blood samples. Across all 53 samples, several million unique CDR3 nucleotide sequences encoding 2,658,974 unique CDR3 amino acid sequences were identified.

Of note for this clone: What this receptor recognizes is not known. One base away there is no much larger clone; base qualities are not given.

Via the germline V gene (reference sequence), CDR1 is GTSNPN and CDR2 SVGIG. Trimming removed 4 bases from V and 6 bases from J, leaving 12 bases between the germline ends. The CDR3 goes from the cysteine to the phenylalanine over 13 residues. Solely the CDR3 DNA is kept, with 39 bases framed from the first base. TCR beta libraries were generated from genomic DNA with the immunoSEQ kit, following the manufacturer's recommendations. For library preparation, a first multiplex PCR was performed with proprietary primers, followed by a second PCR in which unique barcodes were added, and bead cleanups were performed after each round. Each sample batch included a kit-provided positive control reaction and a negative control reaction. The final libraries were assessed on an Agilent 4200 TapeStation D1000 ScreenTape, pooled by volume, and quantified by qPCR. Sequencing ran on an Illumina NextSeq500 with a MidOutput 150-cycle cartridge, using 156 Read1 and 15 Index1 cycles with kit custom primers. The pooled library was loaded at around 1 pM, and about 19% PhiX control was spiked in. Turning to the authors' computational methods: The vendor-processed data were analyzed in R, and a clonotype was defined as all T cells that share the same CDR3 nucleotide sequence. In the clone abundance analyses, frequencies in each sample were normalized to that sample's 10,000 most abundant clones. Public T cell clones, which averaged fewer than five per sample, were removed prior to analysis. An abundance difference of at least 32-fold between compartments was the criterion for calling clonotypes tumor-enriched or baseline blood-enriched. Clonotypes expanded or contracted between blood time points were identified with a beta-binomial differential abundance model. The Baroni-Urbani and Buser coefficient was used to measure tumor-blood repertoire similarity, and groups were compared with two-tailed Wilcoxon tests in R. TCRdb re-hosts the immuneACCESS table, in-frame sequences only. Its copies lack some clones; in the studies checked, an unresolved V gene accounts for under half of them, and the cause for the rest is not known. The V and J calls and clone size were taken over from that table, and D and trimming were inferred from the DNA. Counted in this sample were 45,000 or so clones; roughly 83% of them appeared once. The ten largest clones add up to roughly 33% of the sample.

The sample's time point label, decoded: baseline pretreatment blood. In light of the paper, this sample's treatment or condition label describes: 15 Gy SBRT to primary tumor, nephrectomy 4 weeks later. Serial peripheral blood from radiation-treated patients was sampled at baseline, 2 weeks and 4 weeks after SBRT to track tumor-enriched clonotypes. Every patient's renal cell carcinoma showed clear cell pathology. Genomic DNA for TCR sequencing was prepared using the QIAamp DNA Blood Mini Kit (Qiagen). The analyses included just those samples that passed every quality control check. Overall study outcomes, separate from this receptor: Changes in the blood repertoire were not tracked past 4 weeks after treatment. The single-armed trial design could not address effects of radiation dose or scheduling on the TCR repertoire. Because pretreatment tumor biopsies were not available, the study could not determine whether clonotypes were already present within the tumor at baseline. An increase in top tumor clonotypes in blood was observed from baseline to 2 weeks post-radiation, followed by contraction by 4 weeks, which was taken to suggest transient expansion of tumor-resident clones.

The source material was blood, sampled from a patient whose treatment included radiotherapy and nephrectomy. The chain is made from TRBV30 and TRBJ2-2; the D segment could be TRBD2, given 5 matching bases. The receptor comes from a woman in her sixties or seventies with renal cell carcinoma. The DNA is TGTGCCTGGAAGACGGGAATGGCCGGGGAGCTGTTTTTT. This codes for CAWKTGMAGELFF. Extended through the reference TRBV30 and TRBJ2-2 proteins, this CDR3 yields the full variable domain: SQTIHQWPATLVQPVGSPLSLECTVEGTSNPNLYWYRQAAGRGLQLLFYSVGIGQISSEVPQNLSASRPQDRQFILSSKKLLLSDSGFYLCAWKTGMAGELFFGEGSRLTVL.